The clone carrying this T cell receptor (beta chain) came up once. Its target is not known. The table came from immunoSEQ multiplex PCR; TCRdb's copy has only in-frame clones and leaves some out. The table records tens of thousands of clones, 90% of them present only once. These data come from a study of T cell responses to AZD1222 COVID-19 vaccine. For the study at large: Researchers grouped second doses given at about 4 or about 12 weeks into one pool.

Study conclusions and caveats: Seropositivity was recorded at baseline in only 6 or 7 AZD1222 recipients. In the spike-specific TCR repertoire, nearly half reportedly target unmutated variant regions. Samples come after the peak T cell response, not at day 14.

The CDR3 length is 13 residues. V lost 6 bases and J lost 4; bases outside the gene matches: 3. The V gene's germline CDR1 is SGHNT and CDR2 YENEEA. The chain links TRBV11-3 to TRBJ2-3; 8 bases align to TRBD1. The receptor was derived from an adult in good health. The input for sequencing was peripheral blood, taken on day 0 of AZD1222 vaccination. CDR3 in amino acids: CASSPTGADTQYF. CDR3 nucleotide sequence: TGTGCCAGCAGTCCGACAGGGGCAGATACGCAGTATTTT.